These T cell receptor beta chains were read from a single sample in a study of OX40 agonist ivuxolimab in advanced cancers. Using immunoSEQ multiplex PCR, the repertoire was profiled, and TCRdb retains in-frame clones only, with some absent. This sample has 80,000 or so clones; more than 80% occur once, and the top ten carry under 2.5%. Sample: CD4+ or CD8+ T cells sorted from blood, taken in a trial of the OX40 agonist ivuxolimab. The source of these receptors is an adult with an advanced solid tumor such as melanoma, head and neck, liver or kidney cancer. CDR3s include the opening cysteine and the closing phenylalanine or tryptophan. Fields, in order: D gene, J gene, clone size, V gene, CDR3 DNA, CDR3 protein. A D gene is named only where the DNA matches it firmly. Expanded clones are given a class, and other clones once, few, many or no size at all.

d_call: NA
j_call: TRBJ2-7
clone_size: NA
v_call: TRBV5-1
cdr3_nt: TGCGCCAGCAAGATGTTGGGCCCTTCCTACGAGCAGTACTTC
cdr3_aa: CASKMLGPSYEQYF

d_call: NA
j_call: TRBJ1-4
clone_size: NA
v_call: TRBV18
cdr3_nt: TGTGCCAGCTCCTCGAATGAAAAACTGTTTTTT
cdr3_aa: CASSSNEKLFF

d_call: TRBD2
j_call: TRBJ2-1
clone_size: NA
v_call: TRBV5-1
cdr3_nt: TGCGCCAGCAGCTCCCTAGCGGACGTCAAGTTCTTC
cdr3_aa: CASSSLADVKFF

d_call: NA
j_call: TRBJ1-4
clone_size: NA
v_call: TRBV19
cdr3_nt: TGTGCCAGTAGTATCCGCAGGGCGGGGTTCGGGGAAAAACTGTTTTTT
cdr3_aa: CASSIRRAGFGEKLFF

d_call: NA
j_call: TRBJ2-7
clone_size: NA
v_call: TRBV6-5
cdr3_nt: TGTGCCAGCAGCCGCTCACAGTACGAGCAGTACTTC
cdr3_aa: CASSRSQYEQYF

d_call: NA
j_call: TRBJ1-5
clone_size: NA
v_call: TRBV19
cdr3_nt: TGTGCCAGTAGTATTAACGAAGGTCAGCCCCAGCATTTT
cdr3_aa: CASSINEGQPQHF

d_call: NA
j_call: TRBJ2-2
clone_size: NA
v_call: TRBV6-6
cdr3_nt: TGTGCCAGCAAAGGGACACTCTCTCGCACCGGGGAGCTGTTTTTT
cdr3_aa: CASKGTLSRTGELFF

d_call: NA
j_call: TRBJ2-1
clone_size: NA
v_call: TRBV11-2
cdr3_nt: TGTGCCAGCAGCTTGGGACCAACTTCGAGCTCCTACAATGAGCAGTTCTTC
cdr3_aa: CASSLGPTSSSYNEQFF

d_call: NA
j_call: TRBJ2-7
clone_size: NA
v_call: TRBV7-2
cdr3_nt: TGTGCCAGCAGCTTATTCGACAGCTCCTACGAGCAGTACTTC
cdr3_aa: CASSLFDSSYEQYF

d_call: NA
j_call: TRBJ1-5
clone_size: NA
v_call: TRBV19
cdr3_nt: TGTGCCAGTAGTATAGGGGGGGTGGATCAGCCCCAGCATTTT
cdr3_aa: CASSIGGVDQPQHF

d_call: NA
j_call: TRBJ2-2
clone_size: NA
v_call: TRBV11-2
cdr3_nt: TGTGCCAGCAGCTTAGATGCGAACACCGGGGAGCTGTTTTTT
cdr3_aa: CASSLDANTGELFF

d_call: NA
j_call: TRBJ1-5
clone_size: NA
v_call: TRBV30
cdr3_nt: TGTGCTGCCGCCCCAGGGGGCAATCAGCCCCAGCATTTT
cdr3_aa: CAAAPGGNQPQHF

d_call: NA
j_call: TRBJ1-2
clone_size: once
v_call: TRBV9
cdr3_nt: TGTGCCAGCAGCCCCCGAATATGGGGGGCCGGGGGTGGCTACACCTTC
cdr3_aa: CASSPRIWGAGGGYTF

d_call: TRBD2
j_call: TRBJ2-7
clone_size: NA
v_call: TRBV7-2
cdr3_nt: TGTGCCAGCAGCTTAGGGACTAGCGGGAGGCCTCTAGGGATCTACGAGCAGTACTTC
cdr3_aa: CASSLGTSGRPLGIYEQYF

d_call: NA
j_call: TRBJ2-5
clone_size: NA
v_call: TRBV29-1
cdr3_nt: TGCAGCGGGTTTGAGGGAGCGGAGACCCAGTACTTC
cdr3_aa: CSGFEGAETQYF

d_call: TRBD2
j_call: TRBJ2-1
clone_size: NA
v_call: TRBV4-2
cdr3_nt: TGTGCCAGCAGTTCCGGGACTAGCGGGGACTCCTACAATGAGCAGTTCTTC
cdr3_aa: CASSSGTSGDSYNEQFF

d_call: NA
j_call: TRBJ1-1
clone_size: NA
v_call: TRBV11-2
cdr3_nt: TGTGCCAGCAGCTTACTGGCGGAGAACACTGAAGCTTTCTTT
cdr3_aa: CASSLLAENTEAFF

d_call: NA
j_call: TRBJ1-6
clone_size: NA
v_call: TRBV30
cdr3_nt: TGTGCCTGGAGGCTGGGAACCCGGGGGGCTTATAATTCACCCCTCCACTTT
cdr3_aa: CAWRLGTRGAYNSPLHF

d_call: NA
j_call: TRBJ2-7
clone_size: NA
v_call: TRBV6-5
cdr3_nt: TGTGCCAGCAGTTACCAAGGGACACCGACCTACGAGCAGTACTTC
cdr3_aa: CASSYQGTPTYEQYF

d_call: NA
j_call: TRBJ1-5
clone_size: once
v_call: TRBV9
cdr3_nt: TGTGCCAGCAGCGTAGGGGCCGCTAATCAGCCCCAGCATTTT
cdr3_aa: CASSVGAANQPQHF

d_call: NA
j_call: TRBJ1-2
clone_size: NA
v_call: TRBV28
cdr3_nt: TGTGCCAGCAGGGGCACACAGTCTCGAGGCTACACCTTC
cdr3_aa: CASRGTQSRGYTF

d_call: NA
j_call: TRBJ2-3
clone_size: once
v_call: TRBV7-2
cdr3_nt: TGTGCCAGCAGCCCGACGGGGCGCAGGGCCGATACGCAGTATTTT
cdr3_aa: CASSPTGRRADTQYF

d_call: NA
j_call: TRBJ2-1
clone_size: NA
v_call: TRBV18
cdr3_nt: TGTGCCAGCTCAAAGGAGTTTGGCCCGGGCTACAATGAGCAGTTCTTC
cdr3_aa: CASSKEFGPGYNEQFF

d_call: NA
j_call: TRBJ1-5
clone_size: once
v_call: TRBV7-8
cdr3_nt: TGTGCCAGCAGCTTGATAGGCGGGTATAGCAATCAGCCCCAGCATTTT
cdr3_aa: CASSLIGGYSNQPQHF

d_call: NA
j_call: TRBJ1-5
clone_size: NA
v_call: TRBV6-5
cdr3_nt: TGTGCCAGCAGCGGGCTCCGGGGCTTCAATCAGCCCCAGCATTTT
cdr3_aa: CASSGLRGFNQPQHF

d_call: TRBD1
j_call: TRBJ1-6
clone_size: NA
v_call: TRBV5-8
cdr3_nt: TGTGCCAGCAGCGTTAATGGGGACAGGGTCAATTCACCCCTCCACTTT
cdr3_aa: CASSVNGDRVNSPLHF

d_call: TRBD2
j_call: TRBJ2-3
clone_size: once
v_call: TRBV12-5
cdr3_nt: TGTGCTAGTGGGGCTAGCGGGAGTGATACGCAGTATTTT
cdr3_aa: CASGASGSDTQYF

d_call: NA
j_call: TRBJ1-2
clone_size: NA
v_call: TRBV5-6
cdr3_nt: TGTGCCAGCAGCTTGGAGAGCTATGGCTACACCTTC
cdr3_aa: CASSLESYGYTF

d_call: TRBD1
j_call: TRBJ2-3
clone_size: NA
v_call: TRBV15
cdr3_nt: TGTGCCACCAGCAGAGATCCTACAGGGGGAGATACGCAGTATTTT
cdr3_aa: CATSRDPTGGDTQYF

d_call: TRBD1
j_call: TRBJ1-2
clone_size: NA
v_call: TRBV27
cdr3_nt: TGTGCCAGCAGTCCTACCCTCGGGCAGGGGGCGATGGGTGGCTACACCTTC
cdr3_aa: CASSPTLGQGAMGGYTF

d_call: NA
j_call: TRBJ1-4
clone_size: NA
v_call: TRBV7-2
cdr3_nt: TGTGCCAGCAGCTTCCAGGGGCAGACTAATGAAAAACTGTTTTTT
cdr3_aa: CASSFQGQTNEKLFF